Listed here are 27 T cell receptor beta chains from one sample, sequenced in a study of tumor-infiltrating lymphocytes in primary liver carcinoma. Synthesis of TCR beta cDNA was carried out from approximately 500 ng total RNA with a constant-region primer. Slightly modified ARM-PCR with three nested multiplex PCR rounds yielded TCR beta libraries. Use of TRBV1-TRBV30 forward primers with a C-beta reverse primer characterized the first two PCR rounds, which lasted roughly 9 cycles each. TCRdb re-called the multiplex PCR reads through MiXCR, storing one row per CDR3 protein. This repertoire shows roughly 57,000 distinct CDR3 sequences, 60% to 85% found once; its top ten account for roughly three fifths. The source material, 20-30 mg of unsorted bulk tissue, was used to co-extract RNA and DNA. The specimen was liver tumor tissue from sampling region 2. The subset: tumor region T2, inferior pole. These receptors all come from a man aged 35-49 years with primary liver carcinoma and hepatitis B virus infection.

A word on this clonotype: The germline gene is not matched at one end of the junction; a read error may be the cause. The rearrangement links TRBV5-1 to TRBJ1-5; D is perhaps TRBD1 (6 bases). There are 15 residues in the CDR3. The germline V gene has CDR1 SGHRS and CDR2 YFSETQ. CDR3 nucleotides: TGCGCCAACAGCTTGGGGGGGCAGAGCAGTCAGCCCCAGCATTTT. Amino acids: CANSLGGQSSQPQHF.

The chain employs TRBV11-2 and TRBJ2-3; perhaps TRBD1 as D (6 bases). V shed 6 bases and J shed 0 bases, with 16 bases lying between them. CDR3 size: 16 residues. Germline CDR1 reads SGHAT; CDR2 reads FQNNGV. CDR3 residues: CASRRRSTGSTDTQYF. CDR3 DNA: TGTGCCAGCAGGAGAAGAAGTACAGGGAGCACAGATACGCAGTATTTT.

This clonotype was observed a few times. The rearrangement uses TRBV4-2 and TRBJ1-2; unclear D gene. V was cut by 6 bases and J by 8 bases, with 22 bases left in between. CDR3 length equals 15 residues. Germline CDR1 and CDR2: LGHNA and YNFKEQ. CDR3 residues: CASRQEVIGVGGYTF. In DNA form, the CDR3 reads TGTGCCAGCAGGCAGGAAGTAATCGGGGTGGGCGGCTACACCTTC.

Worth noting for this clonotype: Compared with germline, one end of the junction differs, possibly owing to a read error. The chain recombines TRBV9 with TRBJ2-1; either TRBD1 or TRBD2 may supply D (5 bases each). The CDR3 covers 13 residues. Germline CDR1 reads SGDLS; CDR2 reads YYNGEE. CDR3 sequence (DNA): TGTTCCAGCAGCTTCGGCGACGGGACCAGGCAGTTCTTC. Its translation: CSSSFGDGTRQFF.

A remark on this clonotype: An end of the junction differs from the germline gene, which may be a read error. The chain joins TRBV4-1 to TRBJ2-7; 10 nucleotides line up with TRBD1. CDR1 MGHRA and CDR2 YSYEKL come from the germline V gene. The CDR3 runs 17 residues. The CDR3 bases are TGCGCCGGCAGCCAAGGCTTGGGGACAGGGGCCTTCTATGAGCAGTACTTC. Translation gives CAGSQGLGTGAFYEQYF.

A few counts support this clonotype. J is TRBJ1-1 and V is TRBV29-1, with D perhaps matching TRBD1 (5 bases). The CDR3 totals 15 residues. Germline values: CDR1 SQVTM, CDR2 ANQGSEA. The CDR3, as DNA: TGCAATGCATCGGGGGGGTGGGCTATGAACACTGAAGCTTTCTTT. This codes for CNASGGWAMNTEAFF.

In its sample, this clonotype was seen a few times. The junction departs from germline at one end; a sequencing error may be responsible. The chain uses TRBV5-4 and TRBJ2-5; D may be TRBD1 (5 bases). The CDR3 has 12 residues. Per germline, CDR1 SGHNT and CDR2 YYREEE (reference sequence). The CDR3 protein is CASGLDKAVKYF. CDR3 nucleotides: TGTGCCAGCGGCTTGGACAAGGCCGTCAAATACTTC.

This clonotype was observed a few times. A much larger clone differs by one base, so this may be a read error. The chain combines TRBV7-8 with TRBJ2-7; a weak D match, TRBD2 (6 bases). CDR3 length: 12 residues. In germline, CDR1 is SGHVS, CDR2 FQNEAQ. Here the CDR3 reads CASSGDFYKQYF. The CDR3 DNA is TGTGCCAGCAGCGGGGACTTCTACAAGCAGTACTTC.

The count of this clonotype is one. This may arise from a read error, as a much more abundant clone is one base away. V is TRBV29-1 and J is TRBJ2-1; maybe TRBD1 (6 bases). Germline V CDR1 and CDR2: SQVTM, ANQGSEA. The CDR3 spans 12 residues. The CDR3 DNA reads as TGCAGCGGACTACAGGGTTTCGATGAGCGGTTCTTC. Encoded protein: CSGLQGFDERFF.

As to this clonotype: The conserved phenylalanine or tryptophan is not found at the CDR3 terminus, so this likely reflects a read error. The chain links TRBV11-2 to TRBJ2-5, with 8 bases lining up with TRBD1. Germline CDR1 and CDR2: SGHAT and FQNNGV. The CDR3 is 16 amino acids. With 2 bases clipped from V and 5 bases from J, the junction kept 10 bases outside the gene matches. The CDR3 region is CASSLTAGGSRETQYS. The CDR3 DNA sequence: TGTGCCAGCAGCTTAACAGCAGGGGGCTCTAGGGAGACCCAGTACTCC.

The CDR3 loop is CASSLTVGESGETQYF. The CDR3 nucleotides read TGTGCCAGCAGCTTAACAGTAGGGGAGTCGGGGGAGACCCAGTACTTC. The chain carries TRBV11-2 and TRBJ2-5; tentatively, D is TRBD1 or TRBD2 (5 bases each). The CDR3 covers 16 residues. Germline V gene lookup returns CDR1 SGHAT and CDR2 FQNNGV. V was trimmed by 2 bases and J by 5 bases, leaving 18 bases between them.

As regards this clonotype: A read error is likely, as this CDR3 ends without the conserved phenylalanine or tryptophan. The V call is TRBV11-2, the J call TRBJ2-5; D could derive from TRBD1 or TRBD2 (6 bases each). V was shortened by 2 bases and J by 8 bases, with 21 bases between the two germline ends. The CDR3 spans 16 residues. Germline CDR1 reads SGHAT; CDR2 reads FQNNGV. The chain's CDR3 is CASSLTEGGSGETQYS. DNA of the CDR3: TGTGCCAGCAGCTTAACAGAGGGGGGCTCGGGGGAAACCCAGTACTCC.

About this clonotype itself: One end of the junction fails to match germline, which may point to a read error. The chain is built from TRBV11-2 and TRBJ2-5, with TRBD2 matching 8 bases. CDR3 length: 16 amino acids. The germline CDR1 and CDR2 sequences are SGHAT and FQNNGV. CDR3 in amino acids: CVSNQTPGGGKDTQYF. The CDR3 DNA reads as TGTGTCAGCAACCAAACTCCTGGCGGGGGGAAAGATACCCAGTATTTC. The whole variable domain, remainder taken from reference TRBV11-2 and TRBJ2-5, is EAGVAQSPRYKIIEKRQSVAFWCNPISGHATLYWYQQILGQGPKLLIQFQNNGVVDDSQLPKDRFSAERLKGVDSTLKIQPAKLEDSAVYLCVSNQTPGGGKDTQYFGPGTRLLVL.

Concerning this clonotype: A much larger clone lies a single base off, so this may be a read error. This is likely a read error, given that the CDR3 carries no conserved phenylalanine or tryptophan at its end. The DNA is omitted, as the CDR3 cannot be located on it reliably, and the CDR3 follows TCRdb's listing. The CDR3 protein is CNVSGTGASDTRYS. This chain joins TRBV29-1 and TRBJ2-3; TRBD1 reflects the table's D call only, with no check against the DNA. CDR1 is SQVTM, CDR2 ANQGSEA, per germline. The CDR3 is 14 amino acids in total, end residues counted.

The chain joins TRBV10-2 to TRBJ2-7; no reliable D call. There are 13 residues in the CDR3. Germline V gene lookup returns CDR1 WSHSY and CDR2 SAAADI. The V end was cut by 9 bases, the J end by 0 bases, with 12 bases between. The CDR3 DNA sequence: TGCGCCAGTGATAACGACAACTCCTACGAGCAGTACTTC. It translates to CASDNDNSYEQYF.

The sample holds one count of this clonotype. CDR3 residues: CASTTGLSDTQYF. In DNA, the CDR3 is TGTGCCAGCACTACAGGGTTATCAGATACGCAGTATTTT. V and J are TRBV28 and TRBJ2-3; weak D call: TRBD1 (6 bases). Per the germline V gene, CDR1 is MDHEN and CDR2 is SYDVKM. The CDR3 is 13 residues long. V was pared by 7 bases and J by 4 bases, with 12 bases between.

V gene TRBV29-1 combines with J gene TRBJ2-4; D call uncertain. Germline V gives CDR1 SQVTM, CDR2 ANQGSEA. The germline V and J ends were trimmed by 7 bases and 4 bases, with 14 bases remaining between them. This CDR3 has 13 residues. CDR3 nucleotide sequence: TGCAGCGGATCAGGTGGGCAGAAAAACATTCAGTACTTC. This gives the protein CSGSGGQKNIQYF.

Worth noting for this clonotype: The CDR3 carries no conserved terminal phenylalanine or tryptophan, so it likely arises from a read error. The chain links TRBV5-1 to TRBJ2-3, with 7 nucleotides matching TRBD1. CDR1 SGHRS and CDR2 YFSETQ come from the germline V gene. The CDR3 totals 15 residues. CDR3 bases: TGCGCCAGCAGCCTGACAGGGTTGACGCCAGATATGCAGTATCTT. Translation gives CASSLTGLTPDMQYL.

As regards this clonotype: A much larger clone sits a single nucleotide away, making a read error possible. V gene TRBV30 combines with J gene TRBJ2-1, with 8 positions matching TRBD2. Germline V gene data show CDR1 as GTSNPN and CDR2 as SVGIG (reference sequence). This CDR3 is 17 amino acids long. The V gene end was trimmed by 8 bases and the J gene end by 1 base; junction bases not matched to a gene: 16. In nucleotides, the CDR3 is TGTGCCGGCACGGGGGGGGGTATCGGGCGTTCCTACAATGAGCAGTTCTTC. Protein product: CAGTGGGIGRSYNEQFF. The full variable domain, in which reference TRBV30 and TRBJ2-1 provide the parts outside the CDR3, is SQTIHQWPATLVQPVGSPLSLECTVEGTSNPNLYWYRQAAGRGLQLLFYSVGIGQISSEVPQNLSASRPQDRQFILSSKKLLLSDSGFYLCAGTGGGIGRSYNEQFFGPGTRLTVL.

A remark on this clonotype: A single base separates this from a much larger clone, so it may be a read error. In DNA, the CDR3 is TGTACCAGCAGCTTAATCGCAGGGGCCGGATCACCCCTCCACTTT. As protein: CTSSLIAGAGSPLHF. The genes are TRBV11-1 and TRBJ1-6, with TRBD1 as a possible D gene (6 bases). This CDR3 comprises 15 residues. Germline V gives CDR1 SGHAT, CDR2 FQDESV (reference sequence).

V usage is TRBV27 and J usage is TRBJ2-1; no firm D call. This CDR3 contains 12 residues. Germline assignment: CDR1 MNHEY and CDR2 SMNVEV (reference sequence). The ends were cut back, 5 bases at V and 5 bases at J, with 7 bases in the middle. The CDR3 DNA reads as TGTGCCAGCAGTCAAACCAACAATGAGCAGTTCTTC. This translates into CASSQTNNEQFF.

On this clonotype: Possible read error: a much larger clone is one base away. The CDR3 nucleotides are TGTGTCAGCACCCTCCACTTAGCGGGAGGCACAGATACGCAGTATTTT. It translates to CVSTLHLAGGTDTQYF. The V and J genes are TRBV7-9 and TRBJ2-3, with TRBD2 identical over 9 bases. CDR1 and CDR2 from the germline V gene are SEHNR and FQNEAQ (reference sequence). The CDR3 runs to 16 residues.

J is TRBJ1-5 and V is TRBV29-1; TRBD1 agrees at 9 bases. CDR3 length: 16 residues. Looked up from germline, CDR1 is SQVTM and CDR2 is ANQGSEA. V shed 4 bases and J 11 bases; nucleotides not matched to a gene: 18. The CDR3 protein is CSVVVTQGASNQSQHF. The CDR3 DNA reads TGCAGCGTTGTTGTCACACAGGGGGCGAGCAATCAATCCCAGCATTTT.

Note on this clonotype: The junction does not match germline at one end; this may be a read error. The chain has TRBV4-3 and TRBJ2-7, with 8 bases aligning to TRBD2. There are 16 residues in the CDR3. The germline gives CDR1 LGHNA, CDR2 YSLEER. Written as DNA, the CDR3 is TGCGCCAGCGGCCCGGAACTAGCGGTCGCATCCTACGAGCAGTATTTC. Translation gives CASGPELAVASYEQYF.

A word on this clonotype: A read error may account for a junction end that differs from germline. The CDR3 reads CASSHVGGSSNNEQFF. In nucleotides, the CDR3 is TGCGCCAGCAGCCACGTAGGGGGGAGCTCCAACAATGAGCAGTTCTTT. The chain couples TRBV4-3 to TRBJ2-1; D could derive from TRBD1 or TRBD2 (6 bases each). CDR1 and CDR2 from the germline V gene are LGHNA and YSLEER. This CDR3 region has 16 residues.

The rearrangement links TRBV11-1 to TRBJ2-1, with 14 bases fitting TRBD2. Germline V gives CDR1 SGHAT, CDR2 FQDESV (reference sequence). CDR3 size: 17 residues. CDR3 protein: CPTSLGLAGEVDNEQFF. The CDR3 bases are TGTCCCACTAGCCTGGGACTAGCGGGAGAAGTTGACAATGAGCAGTTCTTC. The full variable domain, in which reference TRBV11-1 and TRBJ2-1 provide the parts outside the CDR3, is EAEVAQSPRYKITEKSQAVAFWCDPISGHATLYWYRQILGQGPELLVQFQDESVVDDSQLPKDRFSAERLKGVDSTLKIQPAELGDSAMYLCPTSLGLAGEVDNEQFFGPGTRLTVL.

The V gene is TRBV2, the J gene TRBJ2-7; TRBD2 might be the D (5 bases). The CDR3 runs to 15 residues. V was trimmed by 1 base and J by 4 bases, leaving 14 bases between them. The germline CDR1 and CDR2 sequences are SNHLY and FYNNEI. The CDR3 coding sequence is TGTGCCAGCAGTGAAGGGACTTTAAACAAGTACGAGCAGTACTTC. Its protein product is CASSEGTLNKYEQYF.